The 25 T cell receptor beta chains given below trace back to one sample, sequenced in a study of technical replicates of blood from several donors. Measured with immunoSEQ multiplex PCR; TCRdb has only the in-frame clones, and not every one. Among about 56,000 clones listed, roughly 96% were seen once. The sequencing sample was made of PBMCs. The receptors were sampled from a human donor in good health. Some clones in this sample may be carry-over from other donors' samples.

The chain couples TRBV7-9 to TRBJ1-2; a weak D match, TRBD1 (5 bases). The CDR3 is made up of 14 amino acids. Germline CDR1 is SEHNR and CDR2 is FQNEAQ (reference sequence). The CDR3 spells CATGEGPANYGYTF. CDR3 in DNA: TGTGCGACGGGAGAGGGGCCAGCTAACTATGGCTACACCTTC.

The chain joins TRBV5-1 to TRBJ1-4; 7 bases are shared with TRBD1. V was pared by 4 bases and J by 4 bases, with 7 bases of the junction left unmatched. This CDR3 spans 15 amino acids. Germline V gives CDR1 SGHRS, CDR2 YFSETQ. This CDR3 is CASSLRDRLNEKLFF. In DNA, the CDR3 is TGCGCCAGCAGCCTTCGGGACAGACTTAATGAAAAACTGTTTTTT.

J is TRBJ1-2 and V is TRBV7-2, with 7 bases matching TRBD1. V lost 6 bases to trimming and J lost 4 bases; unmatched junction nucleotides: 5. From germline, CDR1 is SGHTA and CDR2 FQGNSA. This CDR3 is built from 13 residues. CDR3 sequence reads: CASRGDSLYGYTF. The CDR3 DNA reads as TGTGCCAGCAGGGGGGACAGCCTCTATGGCTACACCTTC.

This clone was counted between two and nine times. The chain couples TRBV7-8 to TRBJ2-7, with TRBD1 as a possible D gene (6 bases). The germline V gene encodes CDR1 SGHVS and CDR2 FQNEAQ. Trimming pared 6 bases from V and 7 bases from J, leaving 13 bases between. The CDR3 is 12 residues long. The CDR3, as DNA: TGTGCCAGCAGAAACAGGGCGGGTGAGCAGTACTTC. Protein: CASRNRAGEQYF.

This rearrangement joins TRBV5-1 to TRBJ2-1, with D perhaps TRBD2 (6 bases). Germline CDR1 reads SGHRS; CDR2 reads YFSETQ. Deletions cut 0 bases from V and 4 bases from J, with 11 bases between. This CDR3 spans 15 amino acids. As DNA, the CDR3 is TGCGCCAGCAGCTTGGCCCCGGGGGAGTACAATGAGCAGTTCTTC. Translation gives CASSLAPGEYNEQFF. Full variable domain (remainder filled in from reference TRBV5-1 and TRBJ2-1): KAGVTQTPRYLIKTRGQQVTLSCSPISGHRSVSWYQQTPGQGLQFLFEYFSETQRNKGNFPGRFSGRQFSNSRSEMNVSTLELGDSALYLCASSLAPGEYNEQFFGPGTRLTVL.

CDR3 sequence: CASSLDGLAQDTQYF. CDR3 coding DNA: TGTGCCAGCAGCTTAGACGGACTGGCTCAAGATACGCAGTATTTT. J is TRBJ2-3 and V is TRBV7-2; D is possibly TRBD2 (5 bases). V shed 1 base and J shed 5 bases, with 13 bases lying between them. CDR3 length: 15 amino acids. Germline CDR1 SGHTA, CDR2 FQGNSA.

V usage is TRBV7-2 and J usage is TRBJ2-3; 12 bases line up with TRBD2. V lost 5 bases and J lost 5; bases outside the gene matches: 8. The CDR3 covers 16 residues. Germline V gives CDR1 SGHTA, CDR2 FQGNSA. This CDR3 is CASSSPTSGRRDTQYF. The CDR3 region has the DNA TGTGCCAGCAGCAGCCCGACTAGCGGGAGACGAGATACGCAGTATTTT.

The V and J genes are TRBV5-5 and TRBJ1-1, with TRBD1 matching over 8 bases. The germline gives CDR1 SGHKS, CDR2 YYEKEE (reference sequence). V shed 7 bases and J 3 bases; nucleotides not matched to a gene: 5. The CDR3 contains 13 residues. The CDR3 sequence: CASGRGLHTEAFF. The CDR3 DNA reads TGTGCCAGCGGCAGGGGGCTACACACTGAAGCTTTCTTT.

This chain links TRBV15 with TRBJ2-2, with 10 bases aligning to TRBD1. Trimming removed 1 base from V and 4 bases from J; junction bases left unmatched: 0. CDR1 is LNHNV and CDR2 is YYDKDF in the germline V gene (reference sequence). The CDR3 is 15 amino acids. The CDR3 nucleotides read TGTGCCACCAGCAGAGGACAGGGGGCCACCGGGGAGCTGTTTTTT. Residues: CATSRGQGATGELFF. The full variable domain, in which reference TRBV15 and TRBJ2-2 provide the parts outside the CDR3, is DAMVIQNPRYQVTQFGKPVTLSCSQTLNHNVMYWYQQKSSQAPKLLFHYYDKDFNNEADTPDNFQSRRPNTSFCFLDIRSPGLGDTAMYLCATSRGQGATGELFFGEGSRLTVL.

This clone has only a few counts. In nucleotides, the CDR3 is TGTGCCTGGACCACCCTTTCAGGCATTAATTCACCCCTCCACTTT. Encoded protein: CAWTTLSGINSPLHF. The gene calls are TRBV30 and TRBJ1-6, with D unresolved. Trimming pared 4 bases from V and 6 bases from J, leaving 16 bases between. The CDR3 runs to 15 residues. Germline CDR1 and CDR2: GTSNPN and SVGIG (reference sequence).

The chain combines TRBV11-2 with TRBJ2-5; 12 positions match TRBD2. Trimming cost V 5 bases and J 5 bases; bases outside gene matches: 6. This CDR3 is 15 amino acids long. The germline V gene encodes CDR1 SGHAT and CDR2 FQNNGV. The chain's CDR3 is CASSLTSGRSETQYF. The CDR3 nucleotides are TGTGCCAGCAGCCTTACTAGCGGGAGGAGTGAGACCCAGTACTTC.

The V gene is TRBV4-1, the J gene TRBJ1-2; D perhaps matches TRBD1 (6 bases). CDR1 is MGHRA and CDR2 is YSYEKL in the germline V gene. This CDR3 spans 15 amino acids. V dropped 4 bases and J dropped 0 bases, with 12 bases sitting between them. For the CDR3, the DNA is TGCGCCAGCAGCCTGCAAGACAGGTCTAACTATGGCTACACCTTC. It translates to CASSLQDRSNYGYTF.

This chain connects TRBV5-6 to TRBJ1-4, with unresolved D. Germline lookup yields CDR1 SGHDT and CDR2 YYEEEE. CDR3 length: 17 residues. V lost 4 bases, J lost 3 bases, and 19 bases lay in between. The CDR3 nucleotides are TGTGCCAGCAGCGCCCTTCAGCGCGGCGTAGCTAATGAAAAACTGTTTTTT. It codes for CASSALQRGVANEKLFF.

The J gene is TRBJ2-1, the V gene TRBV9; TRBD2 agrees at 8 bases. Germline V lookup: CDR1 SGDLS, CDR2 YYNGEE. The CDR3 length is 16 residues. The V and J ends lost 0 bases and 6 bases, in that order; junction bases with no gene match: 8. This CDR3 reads CASSVVSGVGLNEQFF. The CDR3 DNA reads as TGTGCCAGCAGCGTAGTTAGCGGGGTTGGACTCAATGAGCAGTTCTTC.

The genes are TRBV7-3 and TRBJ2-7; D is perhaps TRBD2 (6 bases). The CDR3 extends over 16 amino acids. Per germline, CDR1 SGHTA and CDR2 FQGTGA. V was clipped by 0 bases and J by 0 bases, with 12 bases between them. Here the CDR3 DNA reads TGTGCCAGCAGCTTAACGCGGGGATCACGCTCCTACGAGCAGTACTTC. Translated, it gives CASSLTRGSRSYEQYF.

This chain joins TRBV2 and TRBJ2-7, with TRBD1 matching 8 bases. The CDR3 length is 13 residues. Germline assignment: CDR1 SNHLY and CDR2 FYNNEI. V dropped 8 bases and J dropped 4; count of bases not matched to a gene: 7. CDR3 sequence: CASQSGGGYEQYF. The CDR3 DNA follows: TGTGCCAGCCAATCAGGGGGCGGTTACGAGCAGTACTTC.

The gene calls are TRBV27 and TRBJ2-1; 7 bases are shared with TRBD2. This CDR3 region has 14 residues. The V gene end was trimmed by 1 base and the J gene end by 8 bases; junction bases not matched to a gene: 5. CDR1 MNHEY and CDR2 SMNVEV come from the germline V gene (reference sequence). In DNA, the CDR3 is TGTGCCAGCAGTTTATACTCCCTAGCGGATGAGCAGTTCTTC. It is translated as CASSLYSLADEQFF.

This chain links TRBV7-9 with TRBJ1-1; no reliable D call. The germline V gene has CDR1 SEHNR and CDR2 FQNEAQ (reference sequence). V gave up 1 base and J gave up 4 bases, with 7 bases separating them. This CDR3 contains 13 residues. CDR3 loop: CASSLDPGTEAFF. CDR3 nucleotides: TGTGCCAGCAGCTTAGATCCGGGCACTGAAGCTTTCTTT.

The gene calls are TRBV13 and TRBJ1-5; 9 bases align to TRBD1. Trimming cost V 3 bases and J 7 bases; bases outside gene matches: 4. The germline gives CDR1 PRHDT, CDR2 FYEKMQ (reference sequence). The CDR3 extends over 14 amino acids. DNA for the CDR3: TGTGCCAGCAGCTTCGGGACAGGGAGACAGCCCCAGCATTTT. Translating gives CASSFGTGRQPQHF.

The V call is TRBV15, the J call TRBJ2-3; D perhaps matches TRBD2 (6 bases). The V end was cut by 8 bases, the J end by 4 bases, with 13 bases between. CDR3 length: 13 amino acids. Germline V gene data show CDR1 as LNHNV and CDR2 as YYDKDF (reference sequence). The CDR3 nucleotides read TGTGCCACCCGGGCGGAGGGCCCAGATACGCAGTATTTT. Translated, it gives CATRAEGPDTQYF.

The DNA for the CDR3 is TGTGCCAGCAGCGTGGACAGGGGCCATGATACGCAGTATTTT. Translation gives CASSVDRGHDTQYF. The rearrangement joins TRBV5-6 to TRBJ2-3, with 9 bases lining up with TRBD1. CDR3 length: 14 residues. Germline assignment: CDR1 SGHDT and CDR2 YYEEEE. J gave up 6 bases and V 4 bases, and 6 bases lay outside the gene matches.

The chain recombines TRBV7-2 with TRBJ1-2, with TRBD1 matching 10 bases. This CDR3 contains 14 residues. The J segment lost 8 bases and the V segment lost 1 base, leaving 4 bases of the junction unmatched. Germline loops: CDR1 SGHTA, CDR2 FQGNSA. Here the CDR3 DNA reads TGTGCCAGCAGCTTAGGACAGGGGGCGCGAGGCTACACCTTC. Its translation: CASSLGQGARGYTF. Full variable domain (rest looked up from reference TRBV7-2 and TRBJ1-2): GAGVSQSPSNKVTEKGKDVELRCDPISGHTALYWYRQSLGQGLEFLIYFQGNSAPDKSGLPSDRFSAERTGGSVSTLTIQRTQQEDSAVYLCASSLGQGARGYTFGSGTRLTVV.

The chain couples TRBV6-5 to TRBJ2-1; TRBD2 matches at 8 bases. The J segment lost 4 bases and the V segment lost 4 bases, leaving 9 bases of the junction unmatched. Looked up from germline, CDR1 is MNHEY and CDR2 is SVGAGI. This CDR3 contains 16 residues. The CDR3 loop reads CASSWSGGALYNEQFF. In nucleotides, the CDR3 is TGTGCCAGCAGTTGGTCGGGGGGGGCGTTATACAATGAGCAGTTCTTC.

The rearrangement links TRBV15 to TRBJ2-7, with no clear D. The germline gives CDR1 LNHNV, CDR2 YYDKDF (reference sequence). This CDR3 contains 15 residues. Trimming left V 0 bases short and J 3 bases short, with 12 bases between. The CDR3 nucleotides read TGTGCCACCAGCAGAGAACCAGGCAGGAACTACGAGCAGTACTTC. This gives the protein CATSREPGRNYEQYF.

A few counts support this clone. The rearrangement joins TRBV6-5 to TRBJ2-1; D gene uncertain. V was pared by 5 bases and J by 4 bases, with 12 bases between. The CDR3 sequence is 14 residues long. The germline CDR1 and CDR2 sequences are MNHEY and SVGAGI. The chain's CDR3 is CASSPVRLYNEQFF. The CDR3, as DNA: TGTGCCAGCAGTCCGGTTAGACTTTACAATGAGCAGTTCTTC.